This is a list of T cell receptor beta chains from one sample in a study of cytomegalovirus exposure and HLA in healthy donors. The method was immunoSEQ multiplex PCR; TCRdb's version includes in-frame clones alone and lacks a portion of them. This table holds some 40,000 clones, over 55% found once. Sequences were obtained from PBMCs. The source of these receptors is a man in his fifties or sixties in good health and CMV-seropositive. Both conserved end residues are part of each CDR3. The order of the fields is V gene, J gene, D gene, CDR3 protein. The D gene is left open where the match is weak.

>TRBV6-5|TRBJ2-7|TRBD2
CASSYGRGSSYEQYF
>TRBV30|TRBJ1-1|TRBD1
CAWSWDRDTEAFF
>TRBV7-2|TRBJ2-5|-
CASSSRYQETQYF
>TRBV5-1|TRBJ2-2|TRBD1
CASSLSLSVRGSGTGELFF
>TRBV4-2|TRBJ1-2|TRBD1
CASSQDVQGGGYTF
>TRBV30|TRBJ2-7|TRBD1
CARRGQTYEQYF
>TRBV7-3|TRBJ2-2|-
CASSSDGGTGELFF
>TRBV25-1|TRBJ1-1|-
CASRGRRGLMKTEAFF
>TRBV10-3|TRBJ2-1|TRBD2
CAISGITSGTEQFF
>TRBV29-1|TRBJ1-3|-
CSARYSGNTIYF
>TRBV7-9|TRBJ2-1|TRBD2
CASSEAGGPGGNEQFF
>TRBV15|TRBJ2-3|TRBD2
CATNPRGGNTDTQYF
>TRBV6-5|TRBJ1-2|TRBD1
CASDGTGALRRGYTF
>TRBV9|TRBJ2-5|-
CASSVSGQETQYF
>TRBV19|TRBJ2-6|-
CASSITGGGSGANVLTF
>TRBV7-2|TRBJ1-2|-
CASSLEPGNYGYTF
>TRBV4-2|TRBJ1-4|-
CASSQDTATNEKLFF
>TRBV2|TRBJ2-1|-
CASRETGNEQFF
>TRBV10-3|TRBJ1-1|-
CAISGSVNTEAFF
>TRBV19|TRBJ1-1|-
CASSIDRPGIKNTEAFF
>TRBV6-4|TRBJ1-3|-
CASSDRPGDTIYF
>TRBV5-1|TRBJ2-7|-
CASSLVRTGFDEQYF
>TRBV5-1|TRBJ2-7|TRBD2
CASSLGGSGYYEQYF
>TRBV2|TRBJ1-1|TRBD1
CASRDRGEAFF
>TRBV6-1|TRBJ1-1|-
CASSEAPLLLEAFF
>TRBV4-3|TRBJ2-5|TRBD2
CASSRMGLAGEETQYF
>TRBV11-2|TRBJ2-1|-
CASSYGDSQYNKQFF
>TRBV30|TRBJ1-1|TRBD1
CAWSTLDRVGTEAFF
>TRBV7-6|TRBJ2-5|-
CASSPATDLYQETQYF
>TRBV19|TRBJ2-3|-
CASRNGGTDTQYF
>TRBV6-6|TRBJ2-2|TRBD2
CASNFGLAGTGELFF
>TRBV7-2|TRBJ1-2|TRBD1
CASSSPGQGGGYTF
>TRBV7-9|TRBJ2-5|-
CASSYPDSQETQYF
>TRBV7-9|TRBJ2-2|-
CASIDSAATGELFF
>TRBV19|TRBJ1-1|TRBD1
CASSSPGTGLNTEAFF
>TRBV2|TRBJ2-3|TRBD1
CASSLRPGTGSETDTQYF
>TRBV5-6|TRBJ1-1|-
CASNHRARTEAFF
>TRBV5-6|TRBJ2-3|-
CASSPEWTTSTDTQYF
>TRBV7-2|TRBJ2-4|TRBD2
CASSRDYSGVNIQYF
>TRBV14|TRBJ2-5|TRBD1
CASSPGTAQETQYF
>TRBV6-6|TRBJ1-5|TRBD1
CASSPGQGNNQPQHF
>TRBV6-1|TRBJ1-2|TRBD1
CASSYQGVNYGYTF
>TRBV7-6|TRBJ2-7|TRBD1
CASSRTGRGDYEQYF